These 2 T cell receptor beta chains were all obtained from the same sample, sequenced in a study of cytomegalovirus exposure and HLA in healthy donors. Primers: 60 Vbeta forward and 13 Jbeta reverse. Generated by immunoSEQ multiplex PCR, the TCRdb table keeps only in-frame clones and is missing some. The table records about 120,000 clones, roughly 80% of them present only once. The sequenced material came from PBMCs. The source of these receptors is a woman in her 50s in good health and CMV-seronegative.

This clone was observed a few times. The CDR3, as DNA: TGTGCCATCAGGCAGCAGGGGGCAGAGAAGTACGAGCAGTACTTC. Translated, it gives CAIRQQGAEKYEQYF. The chain joins TRBV10-3 to TRBJ2-7; TRBD1 aligns across 8 bases. There are 15 residues in the CDR3. CDR1 is ENHRY, CDR2 SYGVKD, per germline. With V trimmed by 6 bases and J by 4 bases, 11 bases remained unmatched.

DNA of the CDR3: TGTGCCAGCAGCTTAGCTGCGCGGTACGAGCAGTACTTC. The encoded protein is CASSLAARYEQYF. V is TRBV7-6 and J is TRBJ2-7; the D is unclear. The V end was cut by 0 bases, the J end by 4 bases, with 7 bases between. Germline CDR1 and CDR2: SGHVS and FNYEAQ. The CDR3 totals 13 residues.